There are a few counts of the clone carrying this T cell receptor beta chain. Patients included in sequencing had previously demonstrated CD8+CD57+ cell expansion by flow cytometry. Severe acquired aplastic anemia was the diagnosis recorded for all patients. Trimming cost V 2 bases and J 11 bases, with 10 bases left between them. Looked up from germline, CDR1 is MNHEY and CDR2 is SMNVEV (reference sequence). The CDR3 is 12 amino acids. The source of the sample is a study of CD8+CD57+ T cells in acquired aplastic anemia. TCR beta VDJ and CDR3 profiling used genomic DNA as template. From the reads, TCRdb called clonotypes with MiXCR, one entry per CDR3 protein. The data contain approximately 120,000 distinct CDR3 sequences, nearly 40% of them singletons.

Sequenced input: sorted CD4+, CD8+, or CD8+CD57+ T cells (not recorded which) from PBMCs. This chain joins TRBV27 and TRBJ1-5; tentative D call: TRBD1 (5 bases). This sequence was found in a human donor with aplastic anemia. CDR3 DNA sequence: TGTGCCAGCAGTTTAACGGGGGGAGCCCAGCATTTT. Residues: CASSLTGGAQHF.